This TCR beta chain stems from a study of T cell responses to AZD1222 COVID-19 vaccine. Overall study findings and caveats: It should be noted that donors were predominantly white British and more often female, and clonal diversity was possibly underestimated. Recipients of two AZD1222 doses showed rising Spike-specific TCR breadth and depth.

CDR1 and CDR2 from the germline V gene are MGHRA and YSYEKL. This CDR3 has 16 residues. Trimming at V came to 0 bases and at J to 4 bases, leaving 5 bases not matched to a gene. Of note for this clone: The antigen is unknown.

Clones were read by immunoSEQ multiplex PCR, and TCRdb kept only the in-frame ones, dropping some. The table shows about 140,000 clones, with around 92% occurring only once. This sequence was found in an adult in good health. Sample: peripheral blood, taken on day 0 of AZD1222 vaccination. This rearrangement joins TRBV4-1 to TRBJ1-4; the match to TRBD1 covers 7 bases. This CDR3 is CASSQDRGGFNEKLFF. In DNA form, the CDR3 reads TGCGCCAGCAGCCAAGATCGAGGGGGCTTTAATGAAAAACTGTTTTTT.